The rows below give T cell receptor beta chains drawn from one sample of a study of CD8+ T cells in alopecia areata. Only in-frame clones appear in the TCRdb table, and some are missing; sequencing was by immunoSEQ multiplex PCR. The table records roughly 150,000 clones, 55% of them present only once. The sample comprised CD4+ T cells sorted from blood. The source is a human donor in good health. Both conserved end residues are part of each CDR3.

J gene,V gene,CDR3 protein
TRBJ1-2,TRBV7-3,CASGRDNYGYTF
TRBJ2-1,TRBV1,CTSSQDHGLAGAYILCNEQFF
TRBJ1-1,TRBV15,CATSRLDRVDEAFF
TRBJ2-3,TRBV4-1,CASSQGGLGADTQYF
TRBJ2-3,TRBV29-1,CSVWGGSDTQYF
TRBJ2-6,TRBV5-1,CASSQKKQGSGANVLTF
TRBJ1-1,TRBV5-6,CASSSGQRNTEAFF
TRBJ2-5,TRBV5-1,CASSPSGGRQETQYF
TRBJ2-4,TRBV7-2,CASSAQLLAKNIQYF
TRBJ2-1,TRBV11-2,CASSRRNEQFF
TRBJ2-7,TRBV27,CATFQGPEQYF
TRBJ1-4,TRBV29-1,CSAVWRSSNEKLFF
TRBJ1-5,TRBV7-8,CASSLGMGISNQPQHF
TRBJ2-7,TRBV29-1,CSVVGSYYEQYF
TRBJ2-2,TRBV30,CAWSWAGAGELFF
TRBJ2-5,TRBV29-1,CSVVLEGTQYF
TRBJ1-2,TRBV19,CASSVDRHNGYTF
TRBJ1-2,TRBV6-5,CASSSRDRSYGYTF
TRBJ1-2,TRBV4-2,CASSLDTYGYTF
TRBJ2-1,TRBV2,CASMTPRPNEQFF
TRBJ2-6,TRBV29-1,CSVYFGGVTGANVLTF
TRBJ1-2,TRBV19,CARGQGNDGYTF
TRBJ2-3,TRBV30,CGAVTDTQYF
TRBJ2-3,TRBV5-6,CASNSRRLAGVADTQYF
TRBJ1-5,TRBV19,CASSNGNQPQHF
TRBJ1-4,TRBV11-2,CASSWGQGEGEKLFF